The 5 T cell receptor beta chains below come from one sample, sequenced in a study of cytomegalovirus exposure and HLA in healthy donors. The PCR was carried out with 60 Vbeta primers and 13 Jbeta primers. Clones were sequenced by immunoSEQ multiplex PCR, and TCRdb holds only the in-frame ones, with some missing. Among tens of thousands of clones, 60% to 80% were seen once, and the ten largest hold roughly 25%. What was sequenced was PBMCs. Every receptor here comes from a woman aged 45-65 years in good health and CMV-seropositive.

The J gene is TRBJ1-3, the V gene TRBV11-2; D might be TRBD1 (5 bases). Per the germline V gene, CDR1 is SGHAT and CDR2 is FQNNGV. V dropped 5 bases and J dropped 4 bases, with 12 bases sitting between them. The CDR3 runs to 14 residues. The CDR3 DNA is TGTGCCAGCAGCCCGACGGGGGTGGGAAACACCATATATTTT. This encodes CASSPTGVGNTIYF.

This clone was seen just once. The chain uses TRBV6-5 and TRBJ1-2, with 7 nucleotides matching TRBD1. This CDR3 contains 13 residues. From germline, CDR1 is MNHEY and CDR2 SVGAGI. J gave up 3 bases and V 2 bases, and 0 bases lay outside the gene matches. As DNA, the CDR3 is TGTGCCAGCAGTTACACAGGGGACTATGGCTACACCTTC. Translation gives CASSYTGDYGYTF.

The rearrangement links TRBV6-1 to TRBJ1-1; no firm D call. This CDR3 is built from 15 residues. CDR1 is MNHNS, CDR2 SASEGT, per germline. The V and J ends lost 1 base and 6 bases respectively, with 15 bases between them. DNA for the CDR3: TGTGCCAGCAGTGAAGTCTTATCCCCGGGTGCTGAAGCTTTCTTT. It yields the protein CASSEVLSPGAEAFF.

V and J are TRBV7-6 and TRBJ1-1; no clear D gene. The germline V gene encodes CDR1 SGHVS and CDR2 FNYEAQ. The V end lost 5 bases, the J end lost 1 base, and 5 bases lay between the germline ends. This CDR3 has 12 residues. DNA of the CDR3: TGTGCCAGCAGCAACGGGAACACTGAAGCTTTCTTT. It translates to CASSNGNTEAFF.

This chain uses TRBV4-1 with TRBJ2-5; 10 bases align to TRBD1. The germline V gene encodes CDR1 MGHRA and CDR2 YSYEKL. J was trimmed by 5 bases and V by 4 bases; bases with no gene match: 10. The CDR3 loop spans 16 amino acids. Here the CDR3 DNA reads TGCGCCAGCAGCCTCGTCGGGACAGGGGTTGGCGAGACCCAGTACTTC. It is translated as CASSLVGTGVGETQYF.